The following is a TCR beta chain sequence with its context. Its matching antigen is unknown. The source of the sample is a study of T-cell memory formation after mild COVID-19. On the study more broadly: Largely donor-specific TCR clusters were found.

TCR alpha and TCR beta cDNA libraries carrying sample barcodes and UMIs were produced by 5'RACE using constant-segment primers. One entry per CDR3 protein results from TCRdb running MiXCR on the 5' RACE reads. The sample lists around 130,000 distinct CDR3 sequences, 11% to 15% occurring once. This CDR3 comprises 15 residues. CDR1 DFQATT and CDR2 SNEGSKA come from the germline V gene (reference sequence). Germline trimming cut 0 bases from V and 5 bases from J; bases unmatched to any gene: 4. Points from the study as a whole: There were some responding clones in pre-infection memory, which suggested that cross-reactive memory had joined. Contracting CD4+ clones lay largely in CM and EM, with CD8+ ones residing in EMRA.

The chain is built from TRBV20-1 and TRBJ2-7, with TRBD2 matching over 13 bases. This receptor was taken from an adult woman who had mild COVID-19 (a few samples of this study predate the infection). Cell type and time point are not known. Sequenced sample: PBMCs or a T cell subset sorted from them (not recorded which). The CDR3 here is CSARELAGGFHEQYF. CDR3 coding DNA: TGCAGTGCTAGAGAACTAGCGGGGGGGTTTCACGAGCAGTACTTC.